The entry below gives a single T cell receptor (beta chain) sequence along with its context. Its target is unknown. A much larger clonotype is one base distant, so this may be a read error. The TCR beta profiling, which covered VDJ combination and CDR3 sequence, was carried out using genomic DNA as the template. Each CDR3 protein is one row after TCRdb ran MiXCR on the reads. In the table there are about 160,000 distinct CDR3 sequences, about 45% of which are singletons. Patients included in sequencing had previously demonstrated CD8+CD57+ cell expansion by flow cytometry. These data come from a study of CD8+CD57+ T cells in acquired aplastic anemia. Study as a whole: Sorted cells (CD4+ and CD8+) yielded DNA amounts that averaged approximately 3.1 ug. Study results and limitations: Patients had roughly 30 CD8+ CDR3 sequences in common with controls (the shared set).

The V gene lost 5 bases and the J gene lost 4 bases, with 11 bases spanning the gap. The germline V gene has CDR1 SGHTA and CDR2 FQGTGA. The CDR3 is 13 residues long. The chain uses TRBV7-3 and TRBJ1-1; D gene ambiguous. The source is a human donor with aplastic anemia. Sequenced sample: sorted CD4+, CD8+, or CD8+CD57+ T cells (not recorded which) from PBMCs. DNA for the CDR3: TGTGCCAGCAGCCAAGGACTGAGCACTGAAGCTTTCTTT. It yields the protein CASSQGLSTEAFF.